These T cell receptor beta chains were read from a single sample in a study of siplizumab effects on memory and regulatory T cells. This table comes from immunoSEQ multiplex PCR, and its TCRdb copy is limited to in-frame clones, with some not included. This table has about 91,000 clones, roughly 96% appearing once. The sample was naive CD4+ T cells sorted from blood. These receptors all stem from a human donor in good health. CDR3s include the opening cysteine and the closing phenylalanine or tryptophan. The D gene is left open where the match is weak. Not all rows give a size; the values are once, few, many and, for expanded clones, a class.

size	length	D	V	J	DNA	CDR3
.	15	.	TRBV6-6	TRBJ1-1	TGTGCCAGCCGTCCTTTTGGGGTTGGGGACACTGAAGCTTTCTTT	CASRPFGVGDTEAFF
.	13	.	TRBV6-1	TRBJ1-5	TGTGCCAGCAGTGAAGAGGCGGGTCAGCCCCAGCATTTT	CASSEEAGQPQHF
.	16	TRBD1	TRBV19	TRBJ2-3	TGTGCCAGTAGTTTCCGACAGGGGATGGGCACAGATACGCAGTATTTT	CASSFRQGMGTDTQYF
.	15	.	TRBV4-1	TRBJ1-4	TGCGCCAGCAGCGGACGGGGGGCTTCTAATGAAAAACTGTTTTTT	CASSGRGASNEKLFF
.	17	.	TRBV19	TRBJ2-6	TGTGCCAGTAGTATAGACCAGAGTAGCTCTGGGGCCAACGTCCTGACTTTC	CASSIDQSSSGANVLTF
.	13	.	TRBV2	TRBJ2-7	TGTGCCAGCAGCGGACAATCGTCGGGCGAGCAGTACTTC	CASSGQSSGEQYF
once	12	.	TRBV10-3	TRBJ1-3	TGTGCCATCAGTGACCGGGGGGACACCATATATTTT	CAISDRGDTIYF
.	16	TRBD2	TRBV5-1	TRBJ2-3	TGCGCCAGCTCCCTCGGGACTAGCACCAGCACAGATACGCAGTATTTT	CASSLGTSTSTDTQYF
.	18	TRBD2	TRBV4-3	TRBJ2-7	TGCGCCAGCAGCCAAGTTTCCGGGCTCAGCGGGGGCTTATACGAGCAGTACTTC	CASSQVSGLSGGLYEQYF
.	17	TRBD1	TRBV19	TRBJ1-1	TGTGCCAGTAGTTCCGGGACAGGGGGCGTTATGAACACTGAAGCTTTCTTT	CASSSGTGGVMNTEAFF
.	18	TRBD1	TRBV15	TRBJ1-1	TGTGCCACCAGCAGAGTATATATGAGACAGGGGGCGACGGCGGAGGCTTTCTTT	CATSRVYMRQGATAEAFF
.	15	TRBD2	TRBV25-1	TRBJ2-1	TGTGCCAGCAGTTCAGGACTAGTTTCCCACAATGAGCAGTTCTTC	CASSSGLVSHNEQFF
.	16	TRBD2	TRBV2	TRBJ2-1	TGTGCCAGCAGTGAAGGGGGTCAGGGAGGGAAAAATGAGCAGTTCTTC	CASSEGGQGGKNEQFF
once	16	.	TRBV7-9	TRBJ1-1	TGTGCCAGCAGCCCGATTCCGGCGGGGATCGACACTGAAGCTTTCTTT	CASSPIPAGIDTEAFF
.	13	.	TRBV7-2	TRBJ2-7	TGTGCCAGCAGCTTGGAGGGTGGGGGTGCTCCGTACTTC	CASSLEGGGAPYF
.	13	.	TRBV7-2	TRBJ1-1	TGTGCCAGCAGCCTGTCCCGGGGCACTGAAGCTTTCTTT	CASSLSRGTEAFF
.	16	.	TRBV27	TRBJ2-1	TGTGCCAGCAGTTCCCCCGGGATAGCGCCCTACAATGAGCAGTTCTTC	CASSSPGIAPYNEQFF
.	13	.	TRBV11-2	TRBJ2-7	TGTGCCAGCAGCCAAGATGGGGCGTACGAGCAGTACTTC	CASSQDGAYEQYF
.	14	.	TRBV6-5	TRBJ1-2	TGTGCCAGTAGTTACTCGGACCCCCTGGGAGGCTACACCTTC	CASSYSDPLGGYTF
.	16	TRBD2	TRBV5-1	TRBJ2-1	TGCGCCAGCAGCTTGGCCGGGGGGGACCCCTACAATGAGCAGTTCTTC	CASSLAGGDPYNEQFF
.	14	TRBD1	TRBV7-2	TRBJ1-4	TGTGCCAGCAGCCACGGGACAGGAAATGAAAAACTGTTTTTT	CASSHGTGNEKLFF
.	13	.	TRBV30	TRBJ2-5	TGTGCCTGGAGTCCCCCTCTCCAAGAGACCCAGTACTTC	CAWSPPLQETQYF
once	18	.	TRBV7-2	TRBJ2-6	TGTGCCAGCAGCTTAGCGGTGGTCTGGAGCTCTGGGGCCAACGTCCTGACTTTC	CASSLAVVWSSGANVLTF
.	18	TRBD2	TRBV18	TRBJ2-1	TGTGCCAGCTCACCAAAAGGACTAGCGGCCAACTCCTACAATGAGCAGTTCTTC	CASSPKGLAANSYNEQFF
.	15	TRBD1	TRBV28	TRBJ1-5	TGTGCCAGCAGTTTAACGGACAGGGATTCCCAGCCCCAGCATTTT	CASSLTDRDSQPQHF
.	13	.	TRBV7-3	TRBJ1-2	TGTGCCAGCAGCTTAATGCGAGACTATGGCTACACCTTC	CASSLMRDYGYTF
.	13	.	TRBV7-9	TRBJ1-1	TGTGCCAGCAGCGCTCAGGGGAACACTGAAGCTTTCTTT	CASSAQGNTEAFF
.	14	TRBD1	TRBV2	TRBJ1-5	TGTGCCAGCAGGGGGGACAGGGATAATCAGCCCCAGCATTTT	CASRGDRDNQPQHF
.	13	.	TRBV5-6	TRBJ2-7	TGTGCCAGCAGCTTGGGGGCAGCGTACGAGCAGTACTTC	CASSLGAAYEQYF
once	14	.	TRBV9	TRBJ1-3	TGTGCCAGCAGCGTGCACAGGGATGGAAACACCATATATTTT	CASSVHRDGNTIYF
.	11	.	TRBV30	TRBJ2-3	TGTGCCTGGAGTCCCCTGGGTACGCAGTATTTT	CAWSPLGTQYF
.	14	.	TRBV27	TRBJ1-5	TGTGCCAGCAGTTTAGTGTCGAGCAATCAGCCCCAGCATTTT	CASSLVSSNQPQHF
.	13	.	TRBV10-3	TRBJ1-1	TGTGCCGGGGCGCAGGGGATGAACACTGAAGCTTTCTTT	CAGAQGMNTEAFF
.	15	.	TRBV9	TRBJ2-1	TGTGCCAGCAGCGTCTCGCGGGGCTCCTACAATGAGCAGTTCTTC	CASSVSRGSYNEQFF
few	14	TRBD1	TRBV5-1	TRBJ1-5	TGCGCCAGCAGCGCCGGACAGGGGGATCAGCCCCAGCATTTT	CASSAGQGDQPQHF
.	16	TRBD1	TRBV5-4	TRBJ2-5	TGTGCCAGCAGCTTGTCCTACCGGGACAGGGCAGAGACCCAGTACTTC	CASSLSYRDRAETQYF
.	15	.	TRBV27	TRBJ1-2	TGTGCCAGCAGTTTATCCGGGACGAAGGCGAGGGGCTACACCTTC	CASSLSGTKARGYTF
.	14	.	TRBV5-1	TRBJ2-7	TGCGCCAGCAGGAGGGCAGGGGCTAGTTACGAGCAGTACTTC	CASRRAGASYEQYF
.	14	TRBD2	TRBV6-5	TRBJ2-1	TGTGCCAGCACAAAGCGGGGGACCTACAATGAGCAGTTCTTC	CASTKRGTYNEQFF
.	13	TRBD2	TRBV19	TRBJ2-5	TGTGCCAGTAACGTAGCGGGGGGAGAGACCCAGTACTTC	CASNVAGGETQYF
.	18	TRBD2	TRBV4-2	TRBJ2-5	TGTGCCAGCAGCCAAGGCGGCGGGGGGGCTCAATTACAAGAGACCCAGTACTTC	CASSQGGGGAQLQETQYF
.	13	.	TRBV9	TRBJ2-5	TGTGCCAGCAGCACCCAAGAAGGTGCGACCCAGTACTTC	CASSTQEGATQYF
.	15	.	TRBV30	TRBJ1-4	TGTGCCTGGAGTGTAATGGGGGTGATGAATGAAAAACTGTTTTTT	CAWSVMGVMNEKLFF
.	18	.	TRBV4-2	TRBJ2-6	TGTGCCAGCAGCCAAGAGGCCGCACAGGGCTCTGGGGCCAACGTCCTGACTTTC	CASSQEAAQGSGANVLTF
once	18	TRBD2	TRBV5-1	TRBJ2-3	TGCGCCAGCAGCTTGGCCAGCTCTAGCGGGGGGAGAGCAGATACGCAGTATTTT	CASSLASSSGGRADTQYF